Reported below is one T cell receptor (beta chain). The sample originates from a study of blood T cell repertoires in COVID-19. Here immunoSEQ multiplex PCR was the method, and the copy in TCRdb shows in-frame clones only, minus some. The sample has some 110,000 clones, more than 60% seen once; the top ten hold roughly 2.6%. V lost 9 bases to trimming and J lost 0 bases; unmatched junction nucleotides: 2. The V gene's germline CDR1 is SNHLY and CDR2 FYNNEI. The CDR3 is 15 residues long. This TCR came from a man aged 50 or older with acute or convalescent COVID-19. The V gene is TRBV2, the J gene TRBJ1-6, with TRBD1 matching 10 bases. Sequenced sample: peripheral blood. CDR3 region: CASGTGDSYNSPLHF. The CDR3 nucleotides read TGTGCCAGTGGGACAGGGGACTCCTATAATTCACCCCTCCACTTT.